This T cell receptor (beta chain) comes out of a study of cytomegalovirus exposure and HLA in healthy donors. Across the study: Early on, a data release was issued that held 80 million to 90 million unique TCRs from HLA-typed donors.

This CDR3 has 15 amino acids. Germline CDR1 and CDR2: SGHRS and YFSETQ. V lost 2 bases to trimming and J lost 3 bases; unmatched junction nucleotides: 7. The study ran its PCR with 60 Vbeta and 13 Jbeta primers. Repertoires were generated with immunoSEQ multiplex PCR, while TCRdb's copy carries only in-frame clones and drops some. The sample consists of 85,000 to 130,000 clones, more than 60% of them appearing once. Study-level results: Presence/absence analyses took donor sequencing depth as roughly uniform. As was reported, the classifier diagnosed cytomegalovirus status with high specificity and sensitivity. Some V segments (TRBV6-2 and TRBV6-3 among them) were excluded as indistinguishable.

Notes on this clone: The target antigen is unknown.

The sequenced material came from PBMCs. This receptor was taken from a woman between 50 and 59 years old in good health and CMV-seropositive. The chain recombines TRBV5-1 with TRBJ2-7; TRBD1 matches at 8 bases. CDR3 loop: CASSLNRGSYYEQYF. CDR3 DNA sequence: TGCGCCAGCAGCTTAAACAGGGGGTCCTACTACGAGCAGTACTTC.